Listed here are 13 T cell receptor beta chains from one sample, sequenced in a study of T cell changes during pregnancy in multiple sclerosis. TCRdb's table, derived via immunoSEQ multiplex PCR, lists solely in-frame clones and lacks some. The sample includes around 92,000 clones, 90% to 95% seen only once; the top ten take about 2%. The source material was peripheral blood, sampled in the third trimester of pregnancy. All receptors come from a female donor with multiple sclerosis, enrolled in a pregnancy study.

The rearrangement uses TRBV28 and TRBJ2-7, with 10 positions matching TRBD2. Trimming removed 6 bases from V and 5 bases from J; junction bases left unmatched: 19. This CDR3 is built from 18 residues. Germline loops: CDR1 MDHEN, CDR2 SYDVKM. CDR3 sequence reads: CASSPSKGLAGVSNEQYF. The CDR3 DNA reads TGTGCCAGCAGCCCTTCTAAGGGGCTAGCGGGAGTAAGCAACGAGCAGTACTTC.

The rearrangement uses TRBV27 and TRBJ2-5; 7 bases agree with TRBD2. J lost 1 base, V lost 6 bases, and 8 bases had no gene match. The CDR3 totals 15 residues. The V gene's germline CDR1 is MNHEY and CDR2 SMNVEV (reference sequence). The CDR3 DNA sequence: TGTGCCAGCAGACCTCAGGGAGGGGCCCAAGAGACCCAGTACTTC. Translation: CASRPQGGAQETQYF.

The chain uses TRBV18 and TRBJ2-7, with TRBD2 matching 12 bases. The CDR3 loop spans 15 amino acids. The V gene end was trimmed by 6 bases and the J gene end by 2 bases; junction bases not matched to a gene: 5. CDR1 and CDR2 (germline): KGHSH, LQKENI. CDR3 sequence (DNA): TGTGCCAGCTCGCGGACTAGCGGGATAGCCTACGAGCAGTACTTC. This encodes CASSRTSGIAYEQYF.

This clone was counted once. The V call is TRBV4-1, the J call TRBJ2-3, with 7 bases that match TRBD1. The CDR3 sequence is 14 residues long. The germline CDR1 and CDR2 sequences are MGHRA and YSYEKL. Trimming cost V 4 bases and J 5 bases; bases outside gene matches: 6. CDR3 nucleotide sequence: TGCGCCAGCAGCCGACTGCAGGGGGTAGATACGCAGTATTTT. Encoded protein: CASSRLQGVDTQYF.

The chain combines TRBV28 with TRBJ1-1; tentative D call: TRBD1 (5 bases). The CDR3 runs to 12 residues. The germline V and J ends were trimmed by 3 bases and 4 bases, with 6 bases remaining between them. The germline V gene has CDR1 MDHEN and CDR2 SYDVKM. The CDR3 DNA sequence: TGTGCCAGCAGTTTCGGGGGCACTGAAGCTTTCTTT. Protein: CASSFGGTEAFF. Full variable domain (missing parts from reference TRBV28 and TRBJ1-1): DVKVTQSSRYLVKRTGEKVFLECVQDMDHENMFWYRQDPGLGLRLIYFSYDVKMKEKGDIPEGYSVSREKKERFSLILESASTNQTSMYLCASSFGGTEAFFGQGTRLTVV.

The chain carries TRBV5-1 and TRBJ1-4, with TRBD1 identical over 8 bases. V was clipped by 4 bases and J by 7 bases; unmatched bases: 9. This CDR3 comprises 15 residues. Per the germline V gene, CDR1 is SGHRS and CDR2 is YFSETQ. In DNA form, the CDR3 reads TGCGCCAGCAGCCCCCGACAGGGGCAAGCTGAAAAACTGTTTTTT. Translation gives CASSPRQGQAEKLFF.

J is TRBJ2-3 and V is TRBV30; 8 nucleotides match TRBD2. The CDR3 covers 15 residues. Unmatched junction bases numbered 9, after V lost 0 bases and J lost 7 bases. Germline V gene sequence: CDR1 GTSNPN, CDR2 SVGIG (reference sequence). CDR3 bases: TGTGCCTGGAGTGTCGTAGCGGGAATGTCATATACGCAGTATTTT. It codes for CAWSVVAGMSYTQYF.

The V gene is TRBV28, the J gene TRBJ1-1; D is possibly TRBD1 (5 bases). The V end lost 6 bases, the J end lost 6 bases, and 17 bases lay between the germline ends. The CDR3 consists of 14 residues. The germline CDR1 and CDR2 sequences are MDHEN and SYDVKM. The CDR3 DNA follows: TGTGCCAGCAGAGACCCAGGGCGGGGTCCTGAAGCTTTCTTT. Translation: CASRDPGRGPEAFF.

The genes are TRBV11-1 and TRBJ2-2, with D perhaps matching TRBD2 (5 bases). Germline V CDR1 and CDR2: SGHAT, FQDESV (reference sequence). The CDR3 runs to 14 residues. The V end lost 6 bases, the J end lost 1 base, and 9 bases lay between the germline ends. CDR3 region: CASSEAENTGELFF. For the CDR3, the DNA is TGTGCCAGCAGTGAAGCGGAGAACACCGGGGAGCTGTTTTTT. Combining the CDR3 with reference TRBV11-1 and TRBJ2-2 gives the whole variable domain EAEVAQSPRYKITEKSQAVAFWCDPISGHATLYWYRQILGQGPELLVQFQDESVVDDSQLPKDRFSAERLKGVDSTLKIQPAELGDSAMYLCASSEAENTGELFFGEGSRLTVL.

The chain uses TRBV10-3 and TRBJ2-5, with 12 bases lining up with TRBD2. The CDR3 loop spans 14 amino acids. V lost 4 bases, J lost 4 bases, and 1 base stayed unmatched. Germline loops: CDR1 ENHRY, CDR2 SYGVKD. CDR3 protein: CAISVLAGGETQYF. DNA for the CDR3: TGTGCCATCAGTGTACTAGCGGGAGGAGAGACCCAGTACTTC.

This rearrangement joins TRBV27 to TRBJ1-5, with D possibly TRBD1 on 5 matching bases. The ends were cut back, 6 bases at V and 9 bases at J, with 15 bases in the middle. The CDR3 has 13 residues. Germline V lookup: CDR1 MNHEY, CDR2 SMNVEV (reference sequence). CDR3 DNA sequence: TGTGCCAGCAGGTCGGGGGGGGTAGGGCCCCAGCATTTT. This gives the protein CASRSGGVGPQHF.

V and J are TRBV28 and TRBJ2-7, with a weak D call TRBD2 (6 bases). Germline loops: CDR1 MDHEN, CDR2 SYDVKM. With 8 bases removed from V and 7 bases from J, the gap between germline ends came to 18 bases. CDR3 length: 13 amino acids. In DNA, the CDR3 is TGTGCCAGCGCGCGGGATCTATCGCGTGAGCAGTACTTC. It is translated as CASARDLSREQYF.

The gene calls are TRBV15 and TRBJ2-7, with 10 positions matching TRBD1. Germline V gene lookup returns CDR1 LNHNV and CDR2 YYDKDF (reference sequence). V trimming: 5 bases; J trimming: 4 bases; junction bases outside the gene matches: 2. There are 13 residues in the CDR3. CDR3 sequence (DNA): TGTGCCACCAGCTCGGGACAGGGGTACGAGCAGTACTTC. Its protein is CATSSGQGYEQYF.